The rows below give T cell receptor beta chains drawn from one sample of a study of radiotherapy plus CTLA-4 blockade in lung cancer. This table comes from immunoSEQ multiplex PCR, and its TCRdb copy is limited to in-frame clones, with some not included. The profile covers more than 80,000 clones, with over 75% appearing a single time and under 2.5% taken by the ten largest. Source: peripheral blood, taken from a patient treated with radiotherapy plus ipilimumab. The receptor source for this set is a human donor with non-small cell lung cancer that progressed on radiotherapy plus ipilimumab. Some clones in this sample may be carry-over from other donors' samples. Each CDR3 is given with its conserved first and last residue. D genes are given only for firm matches. Rows may omit the clone size; those that give it use once, few, many or a size class.

clone_size j_call v_call d_call cdr3_nt cdr3_aa
- TRBJ1-6 TRBV7-3 - TGTGCCAGCAGCCTAGGGTCCTATAATTCACCCCTCCACTTT CASSLGSYNSPLHF
- TRBJ2-7 TRBV11-2 - TGTGCCAGCAACACCGAGATCGGGAGCCACGAGCAGTACTTC CASNTEIGSHEQYF
- TRBJ2-5 TRBV28 TRBD2 TGTGCCAGCAGTTCCGCGGGGGGCCGACAAGAGACCCAGTACTTC CASSSAGGRQETQYF
- TRBJ1-5 TRBV18 - TGTGCCAGCTCATGGGGGGCAGAACAGCCCCAGCATTTT CASSWGAEQPQHF
- TRBJ1-2 TRBV28 - TGTGCCAGCAGTTTCCTCGGCGGATTCTATGGCTACACCTTC CASSFLGGFYGYTF
- TRBJ2-2 TRBV5-4 - TGTGCCAGCAGCTTCGGTCGCTCGAACACCGGGGAGCTGTTTTTT CASSFGRSNTGELFF
- TRBJ1-3 TRBV12-5 - TGTGCTAGTGGTTTGTCGCCATTGGCATCTGGAAACACCATATATTTT CASGLSPLASGNTIYF
- TRBJ1-1 TRBV7-2 - TGTGCCAGCAGCTCACTCCCGGGACAACTAAACACTGAAGCTTTCTTT CASSSLPGQLNTEAFF
once TRBJ2-2 TRBV9 - TGTGCCAGCAGCACTCATTGGGGGGGCGCAACCGGGGAGCTGTTTTTT CASSTHWGGATGELFF
once TRBJ2-1 TRBV7-6 TRBD2 TGTGCCAGCAGCCTGGGACTAGCGGGGGTTACCTACAATGAGCAGTTCTTC CASSLGLAGVTYNEQFF
- TRBJ1-2 TRBV27 - TGTGCCAGCAGTCCCGGGACACTAAGGGGCTACACCTTC CASSPGTLRGYTF
- TRBJ1-6 TRBV27 - TGTGCCAGCAGTTTAATTACACCGTATAATTCACCCCTCCACTTT CASSLITPYNSPLHF
- TRBJ1-4 TRBV5-1 TRBD1 TGCGCCAGCAGCTCGGGACAGGGTGGCGAAAAACTGTTTTTT CASSSGQGGEKLFF
- TRBJ2-3 TRBV9 - TGTGCCAGCAGCGAGGGGAGCACAGATACGCAGTATTTT CASSEGSTDTQYF
- TRBJ1-6 TRBV19 - TGTGCCAGTAGTATACGGGACTCCTATAATTCACCCCTCCACTTT CASSIRDSYNSPLHF
- TRBJ2-2 TRBV4-2 TRBD2 TGTGCCAGCAGAACCACTAGCGGAGGGTCCGGGGAGCTGTTTTTT CASRTTSGGSGELFF
once TRBJ2-3 TRBV4-3 - TGCGCCAGCAGCCAAGATGTTAGCACAGATACGCAGTATTTT CASSQDVSTDTQYF
- TRBJ1-4 TRBV15 TRBD1 TGTGCCACCAGAGCGACAGGGGGGTATGAAAAACTGTTTTTT CATRATGGYEKLFF
- TRBJ2-1 TRBV18 - TGTGCCAGCTCTCCGGACTACTCCTACAATGAGCAGTTCTTC CASSPDYSYNEQFF
- TRBJ2-5 TRBV7-2 - TGTGCCACCAGGTTCAACCAGGGACGGGAGACCCAGTACTTC CATRFNQGRETQYF
- TRBJ1-5 TRBV30 - TGTGCCTGGAGTGTTGGAGGGAGCAATCAGCCCCAGCATTTT CAWSVGGSNQPQHF
- TRBJ1-3 TRBV2 - TGTGCCAGCAGTGAAGAGGGTTGGAACACCATATATTTT CASSEEGWNTIYF
once TRBJ1-5 TRBV10-3 - TGTGCCATCAGTGAGTCGCGAGCGGATTATAGCAATCAGCCCCAGCATTTT CAISESRADYSNQPQHF